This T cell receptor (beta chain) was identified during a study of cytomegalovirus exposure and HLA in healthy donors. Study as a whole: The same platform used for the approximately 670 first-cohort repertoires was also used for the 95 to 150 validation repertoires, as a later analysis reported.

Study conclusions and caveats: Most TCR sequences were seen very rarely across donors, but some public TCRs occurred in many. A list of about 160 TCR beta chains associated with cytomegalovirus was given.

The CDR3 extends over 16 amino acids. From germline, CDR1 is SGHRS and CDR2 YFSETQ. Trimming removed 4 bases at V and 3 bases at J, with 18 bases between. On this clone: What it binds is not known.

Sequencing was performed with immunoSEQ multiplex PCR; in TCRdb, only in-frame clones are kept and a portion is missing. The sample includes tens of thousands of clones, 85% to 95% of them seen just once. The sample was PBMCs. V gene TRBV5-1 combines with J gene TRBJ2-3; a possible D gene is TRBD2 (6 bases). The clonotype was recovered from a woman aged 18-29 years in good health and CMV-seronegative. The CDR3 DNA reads TGCGCCAGCAGCGCGGGCACGGGAGAGGTTACAGATACGCAGTATTTT. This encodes CASSAGTGEVTDTQYF.